This T cell receptor (beta chain) is from a study of CD8 T cell repertoires and HIV-1 epitope variants. Across the study: Twenty-five autologous and known Gag and Nef epitope variant peptides each stimulated T cells separately. Control wells had CMV/EBV/flu peptides, negative Ebola AY9, or no peptide. Broader study findings: Nine antigen-specific TCR beta clonotypes were found; six seemed cross-reactive to variants. No clonotypes responded to the TAALDMSHF plasma variant; roughly 5 recognized KF9, one HW9.

The germline V gene encodes CDR1 SGHNT and CDR2 YYREEE (reference sequence). Trimming took off 2 bases at V and 6 bases at J, with 11 bases between the two ends. CDR3 length equals 13 residues. Clones were sequenced by immunoSEQ multiplex PCR, and TCRdb holds only the in-frame ones, with some missing. The profile shows some 5,500 clones, roughly 67% of them singletons. As to this clone: Its target is not known.

The V call is TRBV5-4, the J call TRBJ1-2, with D perhaps matching TRBD1 (6 bases). This sequence originates from a male donor with HIV. The source material was cultured CD8+ T cells derived from PBMCs. The CDR3 region has the DNA TGTGCCAGCAGCTTCACGGGGGGCGATGGCTACACCTTC. Amino acids: CASSFTGGDGYTF.